The 25 T cell receptor beta chains below were found in one sample sequenced in a study of a mutant IDH1 vaccine in newly diagnosed glioma (dated by TCRdb to about 2021). For these receptors, no antigen is known. Library preparation used the immunoSEQ multiplex PCR assay. TCRdb holds this immuneACCESS table with in-frame rearrangements only. Some clones are missing; in checked studies, unresolved V genes explain under half, and the rest has no known cause. This sample lists 70,000 to 90,000 clones; almost 85% were detected once. Of the sample, roughly 2% falls within the top ten clones. The time point label, as the study defines it: week 23, last vaccination. Each vaccine dose was 300 ug of a 20-mer mutant IDH1 peptide in Montanide, given subcutaneously with topical imiquimod. The source material was PBMCs, sampled from a glioma patient whose treatment included an IDH1 peptide vaccine. The receptors come from a man aged 25-45 years with glioma. Some clones in this sample may be carry-over from other donors' samples.

The chain has TRBV5-4 and TRBJ2-6, with D maybe TRBD1 (5 bases). V lost 3 bases and J lost 0, with 13 bases in between. The length of the CDR3 is 17 residues. From germline, CDR1 is SGHNT and CDR2 YYREEE (reference sequence). CDR3 region: CASSSRVGDSGANVLTF. The CDR3 DNA follows: TGTGCCAGCAGCTCAAGGGTAGGGGACTCTGGGGCCAACGTCCTGACTTTC.

V usage is TRBV18 and J usage is TRBJ2-1; D possibly uses TRBD1 or TRBD2 (5 bases each). The V gene lost 2 bases and the J gene lost 4 bases, with 12 bases spanning the gap. Germline V gives CDR1 KGHSH, CDR2 LQKENI. This CDR3 is 15 amino acids long. The CDR3 reads CASSPEGRQYNEQFF. The CDR3 bases are TGTGCCAGCTCACCAGAAGGGAGACAGTACAATGAGCAGTTCTTC.

The gene calls are TRBV6-5 and TRBJ1-1; 11 bases are a match to TRBD1. Germline CDR1 MNHEY, CDR2 SVGAGI. Unmatched junction bases numbered 1, after V lost 0 bases and J lost 4 bases. This CDR3 is built from 15 residues. DNA of the CDR3: TGTGCCAGCAGTTACTCGGACAGGGGGCTCACTGAAGCTTTCTTT. Its translation: CASSYSDRGLTEAFF.

The J gene is TRBJ2-7, the V gene TRBV4-3, with no clear D. The ends were cut back, 2 bases at V and 3 bases at J, with 14 bases in the middle. The germline gives CDR1 LGHNA, CDR2 YSLEER. The CDR3 sequence is 15 residues long. In DNA, the CDR3 is TGCGCCAGCAGCCAAACCTTGGACCCCCTCTACGAGCAGTACTTC. This encodes CASSQTLDPLYEQYF.

This chain connects TRBV27 to TRBJ1-5; D is unresolved. Germline assignment: CDR1 MNHEY and CDR2 SMNVEV (reference sequence). The V end lost 0 bases, the J end lost 6 bases, and 12 bases lay between the germline ends. CDR3 length: 15 amino acids. The CDR3: CASSLSAPDRQPQHF. DNA of the CDR3: TGTGCCAGCAGTTTATCGGCCCCGGACCGTCAGCCCCAGCATTTT.

The gene calls are TRBV27 and TRBJ2-7; D gene uncertain. In germline, CDR1 is MNHEY, CDR2 SMNVEV (reference sequence). V dropped 0 bases and J dropped 2 bases, with 11 bases sitting between them. CDR3 length: 15 amino acids. CDR3 DNA: TGTGCCAGCAGTTTATCGTACGGTCGACCCTACGAGCAGTACTTC. Amino acid sequence: CASSLSYGRPYEQYF.

This chain connects TRBV2 to TRBJ2-7; D may be TRBD1 (6 bases). CDR1 and CDR2 from the germline V gene are SNHLY and FYNNEI. Deletions cut 6 bases from V and 6 bases from J, with 12 bases between. This CDR3 is built from 12 residues. The CDR3 DNA reads as TGTGCCAGCAGGGAACAGGGTAGCGAGCAGTACTTC. Translating gives CASREQGSEQYF.

This clone was picked up a small number of times. This chain joins TRBV2 and TRBJ1-5; TRBD1 matches at 7 bases. Trimming cost V 10 bases and J 8 bases; bases outside gene matches: 17. The germline V gene encodes CDR1 SNHLY and CDR2 FYNNEI. The CDR3 extends over 15 amino acids. DNA for the CDR3: TGTGCCACCAGGGGGGCACAACAAGGGGTGGAGCCCCAGCATTTT. It encodes CATRGAQQGVEPQHF.

This clone was recorded once. The V and J genes are TRBV6-5 and TRBJ1-6; D not resolved. CDR3 length: 15 amino acids. V gave up 6 bases and J gave up 7 bases, with 16 bases separating them. Germline V gene sequence: CDR1 MNHEY, CDR2 SVGAGI. The CDR3 reads CASSPNSGWNSPLHF. In nucleotides, the CDR3 is TGTGCCAGCAGCCCCAACTCGGGATGGAATTCACCCCTCCACTTT.

The chain recombines TRBV6-5 with TRBJ1-4, with a tentative D call TRBD1 (6 bases). The germline V gene encodes CDR1 MNHEY and CDR2 SVGAGI. CDR3 size: 14 residues. V was shortened by 6 bases and J by 6 bases, with 14 bases between the two germline ends. Written as DNA, the CDR3 is TGTGCCAGCAGGCTTCAGGGGAGGGATGAAAAACTGTTTTTT. It encodes CASRLQGRDEKLFF.

For this clone: Other DNA sequences in the same sample also yield this CDR3. V and J are TRBV7-9 and TRBJ2-3; 12 bases match TRBD2. The length of the CDR3 is 16 residues. In germline, CDR1 is SEHNR, CDR2 FQNEAQ (reference sequence). V trimming: 4 bases; J trimming: 2 bases; junction bases outside the gene matches: 4. The CDR3 sequence is CASSSGLAGSTDTQYF. The DNA for the CDR3 is TGTGCCAGCAGCTCAGGACTAGCGGGGTCCACAGATACGCAGTATTTT.

This clone appeared a single time. The chain links TRBV2 to TRBJ2-2; TRBD1 matches 7 bases. CDR3 length: 14 amino acids. V was clipped by 6 bases and J by 6 bases; unmatched bases: 7. The germline gives CDR1 SNHLY, CDR2 FYNNEI. The DNA for the CDR3 is TGTGCCAGCAGGGGTACAGGGGTGGCCGGGGAGCTGTTTTTT. Its translation is CASRGTGVAGELFF.

This chain connects TRBV5-1 to TRBJ2-1; D uncertain. Germline lookup yields CDR1 SGHRS and CDR2 YFSETQ. Trimming shortened V by 0 bases and J by 8 bases, and 12 bases separated the two germline ends. The CDR3 contains 14 residues. As DNA, the CDR3 is TGCGCCAGCAGCTTGGGTCAAACTGGGGATGAGCAGTTCTTC. Its translation is CASSLGQTGDEQFF. The full variable domain, completed using reference TRBV5-1 and TRBJ2-1, is KAGVTQTPRYLIKTRGQQVTLSCSPISGHRSVSWYQQTPGQGLQFLFEYFSETQRNKGNFPGRFSGRQFSNSRSEMNVSTLELGDSALYLCASSLGQTGDEQFFGPGTRLTVL.

The J gene is TRBJ1-2, the V gene TRBV7-2, with D tentatively TRBD1 (6 bases). Trimming shortened V by 4 bases and J by 3 bases, and 12 bases separated the two germline ends. Per the germline V gene, CDR1 is SGHTA and CDR2 is FQGNSA. The CDR3 loop spans 14 amino acids. This CDR3 reads CASSSATGYYGYTF. The CDR3 coding sequence is TGTGCCAGCAGCTCCGCGACAGGATACTATGGCTACACCTTC.

This sequence joins TRBV4-2 and TRBJ2-2; D is unclear. This CDR3 is 14 amino acids long. V dropped 1 base and J dropped 7 bases, with 10 bases sitting between them. The V gene's germline CDR1 is LGHNA and CDR2 YNFKEQ. This chain's CDR3 is CASSQAQRDGELFF. CDR3 nucleotides: TGTGCCAGCAGCCAAGCTCAGCGAGACGGGGAGCTGTTTTTT.

The gene calls are TRBV14 and TRBJ1-3; D uncertain. The germline V gene has CDR1 SGHDN and CDR2 FVKESK. Trimming removed 0 bases from V and 9 bases from J, with 15 bases in between. The CDR3 contains 15 residues. DNA for the CDR3: TGTGCCAGCAGCCAAGATTCCGGGGAGTTTTCCACCATATATTTT. Protein product: CASSQDSGEFSTIYF.

The rearrangement joins TRBV5-1 to TRBJ2-3, with 7 bases fitting TRBD1. CDR1 and CDR2 from the germline V gene are SGHRS and YFSETQ. Unmatched junction bases numbered 3, after V lost 2 bases and J lost 0 bases. The CDR3 runs 15 residues. The CDR3 protein is CASSFGQASTDTQYF. The CDR3 DNA is TGCGCCAGCAGCTTCGGACAGGCTAGCACAGATACGCAGTATTTT.

The V and J genes are TRBV19 and TRBJ1-6; 9 bases agree with TRBD1. This CDR3 comprises 14 residues. The V gene's germline CDR1 is LNHDA and CDR2 SQIVND (reference sequence). Germline trimming cut 6 bases from V and 8 bases from J; bases unmatched to any gene: 5. CDR3 nucleotide sequence: TGTGCCAGTAGACCGGGACAGGGTGATTCACCCCTCCACTTT. Its translation: CASRPGQGDSPLHF.

The chain recombines TRBV7-3 with TRBJ2-2, with D perhaps assigned TRBD1 or TRBD2 (6 bases each). V dropped 2 bases and J dropped 4 bases, with 11 bases sitting between them. The CDR3 covers 15 residues. Germline V gives CDR1 SGHTA, CDR2 FQGTGA. CDR3 DNA: TGTGCCAGCAGCTTATATGGGGGGCCCACCGGGGAGCTGTTTTTT. Translated, it gives CASSLYGGPTGELFF.

This rearrangement joins TRBV25-1 to TRBJ2-5; 7 nucleotides agree with TRBD1. Germline V gives CDR1 MGHDK, CDR2 SYGVNS. V shed 5 bases and J 5 bases; nucleotides not matched to a gene: 8. The length of the CDR3 is 14 residues. The CDR3 reads CASSWTGSGETQYF. In DNA form, the CDR3 reads TGTGCCAGCAGTTGGACAGGCTCGGGGGAGACCCAGTACTTC.

The chain uses TRBV7-7 and TRBJ2-5; 7 nucleotides match TRBD2. The V and J ends lost 3 bases and 5 bases, in that order; junction bases with no gene match: 12. Germline-derived CDR1 and CDR2 are SSHAT and FNYEAQ (reference sequence). The CDR3 is made up of 16 amino acids. The CDR3 nucleotides are TGTGCCAGCAGCTTTAGGGTGGCGGGAGTTTATGAGACCCAGTACTTC. Translating gives CASSFRVAGVYETQYF.

This clone was found once. This chain uses TRBV5-1 with TRBJ2-2; perhaps TRBD2 as D (5 bases). The CDR3 is 15 residues long. Germline CDR1 reads SGHRS; CDR2 reads YFSETQ. V was clipped by 4 bases and J by 2 bases, with 12 bases between them. The CDR3 DNA follows: TGCGCCAGCAGCGCGGACGGGGTTAACACCGGGGAGCTGTTTTTT. Translated, it gives CASSADGVNTGELFF.

The CDR3 here is CASSDRRGLTDTQYF. As DNA, the CDR3 is TGTGCCAGCAGTGACCGGCGGGGACTCACAGATACGCAGTATTTT. The genes are TRBV2 and TRBJ2-3, with a weak D call TRBD2 (6 bases). CDR1 SNHLY and CDR2 FYNNEI come from the germline V gene. Deletions cut 3 bases from V and 2 bases from J, with 12 bases between. The CDR3 spans 15 residues.

The gene calls are TRBV7-9 and TRBJ2-5; D is ambiguous. The CDR3 sequence is 13 residues long. The germline V and J ends were trimmed by 3 bases and 7 bases, with 12 bases remaining between them. Germline-derived CDR1 and CDR2 are SEHNR and FQNEAQ (reference sequence). This CDR3 is CASSLGTSGTQYF. In DNA form, the CDR3 reads TGTGCCAGCAGCTTGGGTACTTCGGGGACCCAGTACTTC.

Here the CDR3 DNA reads TGTGCCAGTAGTCCCTACAGGGGGACTGGGGCCAACGTCCTGACTTTC. Amino acid sequence: CASSPYRGTGANVLTF. The chain combines TRBV19 with TRBJ2-6, with 8 bases fitting TRBD1. Germline V gene sequence: CDR1 LNHDA, CDR2 SQIVND (reference sequence). CDR3 length: 16 residues. Trimming at V came to 5 bases and at J to 2 bases, leaving 5 bases not matched to a gene.